Listed below are T cell receptor beta chains from one sample, sequenced in a study of vaccination and CD4 T cells after COVID-19. The antigens for these receptors are not known. TCRdb used MiXCR to reprocess the PCR reads, holding one entry per CDR3 protein. The repertoire holds about 19,000 distinct CDR3 sequences, with about 38% as singletons. The sequenced sample was cultured CD4+ T cells from blood. The receptors come from a human donor with COVID-19. Both conserved end residues are part of each CDR3. A D gene is named only where the DNA matches it firmly. For some rows the clone size is stated as once, few or many, or as a class when expanded; others skip it.

size,V,D,J,DNA,CDR3
few,TRBV6-1,TRBD1,TRBJ2-3,TGTGCCAGCAGGCCGGGACAGGGGATGGCAGATACGCAGTATTTT,CASRPGQGMADTQYF
few,TRBV6-2/TRBV6-3,NA,TRBJ1-5,TGTGCCAGCAGGGGTTTGCCGGGACTGGGAGATCAGCCCCAGCATTTT,CASRGLPGLGDQPQHF
few,TRBV30,TRBD1,TRBJ1-2,TGTGCCTGGAGCTCGGACAGGGGGTCAGGAGGCTACACCTTC,CAWSSDRGSGGYTF
few,TRBV14,NA,TRBJ1-2,TGTGCCAGCAGCCAAGGAGGGGCTACTGGCTACACCTTC,CASSQGGATGYTF
NA,TRBV18,NA,TRBJ1-3,TGTGCCAGCTCACCCCTTCCCTCGGCCCAGGGAAACACCATATATTTT,CASSPLPSAQGNTIYF
NA,TRBV20-1,TRBD2,TRBJ2-1,TGCAGTGCTAGGGGTAGCGGGGCCAATGAGCAGTTCTTC,CSARGSGANEQFF
NA,TRBV6-1,TRBD1,TRBJ2-7,TGTGCCAGCAGCGAAAGACAGGGGTACTCCTACGAGCAGTACTTC,CASSERQGYSYEQYF
NA,TRBV20-1,TRBD1,TRBJ1-2,TGCAGTGCTAGAGGAGGGACAGGGCCCTACACCTTC,CSARGGTGPYTF
NA,TRBV20-1,NA,TRBJ2-5,TGCAGTGCTAGGTGGCCGGGGGCCCGCCAAGAGACCCAGTACTTC,CSARWPGARQETQYF
NA,TRBV4-2,NA,TRBJ1-4,TGTGCCAGCAGCCATGTGGGAGTGGAAGAAAAACTGTTTTTT,CASSHVGVEEKLFF
NA,TRBV6-5,NA,TRBJ2-2,TGTGCCAGCAGTTCCCCCTCGCCCGAGGAGCTGTTTTTT,CASSSPSPEELFF
few,TRBV2,TRBD1,TRBJ1-6,TGTGCCAGCAGTGGACAGGGGAATTCACCCCTCCACTTT,CASSGQGNSPLHF
NA,TRBV30,TRBD1,TRBJ1-5,TGTGCCTGGAGTGGGACAGGGGGAAATCAGCCCCAGCATTTT,CAWSGTGGNQPQHF
NA,TRBV6-1,NA,TRBJ2-1,TGTGCCAGCAGTGAACAGGAGGTGCCCGAGAATGAGCAGTTCTTC,CASSEQEVPENEQFF
few,TRBV6-1,NA,TRBJ1-1,TGTGCCGGATGGGGTGCAGCGAACACTGAAGCTTTCTTT,CAGWGAANTEAFF
NA,TRBV5-1,TRBD2,TRBJ2-5,TGCGCCAGCAGCCTCTTAGCGGGGGGAGGAGAGACCCAGTACTTC,CASSLLAGGGETQYF
few,TRBV15,TRBD1,TRBJ2-2,TGTGCCACCAGCCGGCGCCGGGACAGGGCCACCGGGGAGCTGTTTTTT,CATSRRRDRATGELFF
few,TRBV2,NA,TRBJ2-7,TGTGCCGGCGGTAGGACAAAGAACTACGAGCAGTACTTC,CAGGRTKNYEQYF
NA,TRBV2,NA,TRBJ1-2,TGTGCCAGCAGTAACACACCGAGCTATGGCTACACCTTC,CASSNTPSYGYTF
NA,TRBV10-3,NA,TRBJ1-5,TGTGCCATCAGCGCTGAGGGGATGGCTCAGCCCCAGCATTTT,CAISAEGMAQPQHF
few,TRBV18,NA,TRBJ1-5,TGTGCCAGCTCCCCCGCCCAGGACAGTCAGCCCCAGCATTTT,CASSPAQDSQPQHF
few,TRBV6-1,TRBD1,TRBJ1-6,TGTGCCAGCAGGGATGTGACAGGGGGCAATTCACCCCTCCACTTT,CASRDVTGGNSPLHF
NA,TRBV5-1,TRBD1,TRBJ1-5,TGCGCCAGCAGCCAAGGGACAGAGACTAATCAGCCCCAGCATTTT,CASSQGTETNQPQHF
NA,TRBV7-6,NA,TRBJ2-3,TGTGCCAGCAGCTTAACCAGGACCAGCACAGATACGCAGTATTTT,CASSLTRTSTDTQYF
NA,TRBV6-1,NA,TRBJ1-5,TGTGCCAGCACCCCCCGGGGGGACAATCAGCCCCAGCATTTT,CASTPRGDNQPQHF
NA,TRBV12-3/TRBV12-4,NA,TRBJ2-3,TGTGCCAGCAGTCTAGATGCGGATACGCAGTATTTT,CASSLDADTQYF
NA,TRBV7-7,NA,TRBJ1-3,TGTGCTAGCAGCTCGGGAAACACCATATATTTT,CASSSGNTIYF
few,TRBV19,NA,TRBJ2-2,TGTGCCAGTAGTATGTCGCGCGCCGGGGAGCTGTTTTTT,CASSMSRAGELFF
NA,TRBV28,NA,TRBJ1-2,TGTGCCAGCAGTAACCGGGACGGTGCTGGCTACACCTTC,CASSNRDGAGYTF
few,TRBV20-1,NA,TRBJ2-5,TGCAGTGCTAGACTAGCCGAAGAGACCCAGTACTTC,CSARLAEETQYF
NA,TRBV6-5,NA,TRBJ1-1,TGTGCCAGCAGTTACCAGGGGAACACTGAAGCTTTCTTT,CASSYQGNTEAFF
NA,TRBV19,TRBD1,TRBJ1-4,TGTGCCAGTAGTATCCTAGGGACAGGGAATGAAAAACTGTTTTTT,CASSILGTGNEKLFF
NA,TRBV15,NA,TRBJ2-2,TGTGCCACCAGCAGTGACACTAAGAACACCGGGGAGCTGTTTTTT,CATSSDTKNTGELFF
NA,TRBV24-1,TRBD2,TRBJ2-1,TGTGCCACCAGTGGGGCGGGGGGCTGGTACAATGAGCAGTTCTTC,CATSGAGGWYNEQFF
few,TRBV12-3/TRBV12-4,NA,TRBJ1-5,TGTGCCAGCAGTTCGGGGAATCGGGGGAATCAGCCCCAGCATTTT,CASSSGNRGNQPQHF
NA,TRBV7-9,NA,TRBJ1-5,TGTGCCAGCAGCCCGGGGGGCAATCAGCCCCAGCATTTT,CASSPGGNQPQHF
NA,TRBV19,NA,TRBJ2-7,TGTGCCAGTGCGCGCGGGACATTGAGCTCCTACGAGCAGTACTTC,CASARGTLSSYEQYF
few,TRBV20-1,TRBD2,TRBJ2-3,TGCAGTGCTAGAACGCGGGGGGATACTTCAGATACGCAGTATTTT,CSARTRGDTSDTQYF
NA,TRBV19,NA,TRBJ2-3,TGTGCCAGTAGTATAGGAGCTAGCGGCACAGATACGCAGTATTTT,CASSIGASGTDTQYF
NA,TRBV9,NA,TRBJ2-3,TGTGCCAGCAGCGTGGGCGGGGCAGATACGCAGTATTTT,CASSVGGADTQYF
NA,TRBV28,TRBD1,TRBJ1-4,TGTGCCAGCAATACTCTGACAGGGGGAAATGAAAAACTGTTTTTT,CASNTLTGGNEKLFF
NA,TRBV20-1,TRBD1,TRBJ1-1,TGCAGTGCTAGCCCTAAGACAGGGCAGGGTGAAGCTTTCTTT,CSASPKTGQGEAFF
NA,TRBV30,NA,TRBJ1-1,TGTGCCTGGAGTGTACTGTTGGGGGGGAACACTGAAGCTTTCTTT,CAWSVLLGGNTEAFF
NA,TRBV20-1,TRBD1,TRBJ1-2,TGCAGTGCTAGATCCGCTCCGGGACAGGGGGCGCCTGGCTACACCTTC,CSARSAPGQGAPGYTF
few,TRBV6-1,TRBD1,TRBJ2-2,TGTGCCAGCAGTCTTGGACAGGGGCCCGGGGAGCTGTTTTTT,CASSLGQGPGELFF
NA,TRBV7-7,TRBD2,TRBJ2-1,TGTGCTAGCAGCTTAGCGGGGGCTGGCTCCTACAATGAGCAGTTCTTC,CASSLAGAGSYNEQFF
few,TRBV7-7,NA,TRBJ1-1,TGTGCTAGCAGCTCGGACGAGAACACTGAAGCTTTCTTT,CASSSDENTEAFF
medium-sized,TRBV24-1,NA,TRBJ2-3,TGTGCCACCAGACTAGGGGAATTGACAGATACGCAGTATTTT,CATRLGELTDTQYF
once,TRBV7-9,NA,TRBJ1-2,TGTGCCAGCAGCCCTCGCGGGGGGGGCTATGGCTACACCTTC,CASSPRGGGYGYTF
NA,TRBV2,TRBD2,TRBJ2-1,TGTGCCAGCAGTCCAGCGGGGGGATCGTACAATGAGCAGTTCTTC,CASSPAGGSYNEQFF
few,TRBV5-4,NA,TRBJ2-3,TGTGCCAGCAGCTTGGCGGGTAACACAGATACGCAGTATTTT,CASSLAGNTDTQYF
once,TRBV5-8,TRBD2,TRBJ2-7,TGTGCCAGCAGCGGGCCCGGGGGGGGCTCCTACGAGCAGTACTTC,CASSGPGGGSYEQYF
few,TRBV6-2/TRBV6-3,TRBD1,TRBJ1-1,TGTGCCAGTTCACAGGGGACTGAAGCTTTCTTT,CASSQGTEAFF
NA,TRBV19,NA,TRBJ1-6,TGTGCCAGTAACACAGGCTCCTATAATTCACCCCTCCACTTT,CASNTGSYNSPLHF
few,TRBV20-1,NA,TRBJ1-4,TGCAGTGCTAGAGATGGGGGTCGGACTAATGAAAAACTGTTTTTT,CSARDGGRTNEKLFF
NA,TRBV5-1,TRBD1,TRBJ1-2,TGCGCCAGCAGCTTGGACAGGGGTAACTATGGCTACACCTTC,CASSLDRGNYGYTF